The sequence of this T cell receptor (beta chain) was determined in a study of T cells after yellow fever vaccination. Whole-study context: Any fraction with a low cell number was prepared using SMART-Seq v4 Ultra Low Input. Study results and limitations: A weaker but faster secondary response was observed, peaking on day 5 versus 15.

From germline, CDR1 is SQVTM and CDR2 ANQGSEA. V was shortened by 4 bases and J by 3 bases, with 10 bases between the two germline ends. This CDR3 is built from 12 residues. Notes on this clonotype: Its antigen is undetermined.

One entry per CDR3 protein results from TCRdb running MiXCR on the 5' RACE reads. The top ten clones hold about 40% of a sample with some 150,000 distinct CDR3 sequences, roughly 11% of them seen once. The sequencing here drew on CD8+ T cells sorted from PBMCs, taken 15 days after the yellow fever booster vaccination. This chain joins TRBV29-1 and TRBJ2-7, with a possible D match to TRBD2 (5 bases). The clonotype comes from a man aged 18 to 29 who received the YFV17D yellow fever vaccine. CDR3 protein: CSVGTGFYEQYF. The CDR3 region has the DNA TGCAGCGTTGGGACTGGGTTCTACGAGCAGTACTTC.